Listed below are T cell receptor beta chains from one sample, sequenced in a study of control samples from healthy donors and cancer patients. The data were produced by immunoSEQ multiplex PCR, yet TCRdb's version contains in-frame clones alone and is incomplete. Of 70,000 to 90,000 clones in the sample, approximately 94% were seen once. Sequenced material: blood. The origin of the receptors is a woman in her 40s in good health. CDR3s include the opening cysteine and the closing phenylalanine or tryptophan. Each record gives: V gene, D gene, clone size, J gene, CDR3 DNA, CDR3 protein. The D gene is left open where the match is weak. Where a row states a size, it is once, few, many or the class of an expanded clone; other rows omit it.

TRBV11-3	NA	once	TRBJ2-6	TGTGCCAGCAGCAAAACTTCGTCCGGGGCCAACGTCCTGACTTTC	CASSKTSSGANVLTF
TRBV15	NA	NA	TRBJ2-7	TGTGCCACCAGCACGCCGTACGGGGCCGCCTACGAGCAGTACTTC	CATSTPYGAAYEQYF
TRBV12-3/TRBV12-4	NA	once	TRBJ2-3	TGTGCCAGCAGTTTCATGGGGGCCGATACGCAGTATTTT	CASSFMGADTQYF
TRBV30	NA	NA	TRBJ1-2	TGTGCCTGGAGTGTCCACGGGGGCTATGGCTACACCTTC	CAWSVHGGYGYTF
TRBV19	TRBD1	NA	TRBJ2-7	TGTGCCAGTAGTATTCAGGGACAGGGATTCTACGAGCAGTACTTC	CASSIQGQGFYEQYF
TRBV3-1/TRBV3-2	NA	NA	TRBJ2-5	TGTGCCAGCAGTGGAGTCCACGGGAGCGGTCCGCCCATTGAGACCCAGTACTTC	CASSGVHGSGPPIETQYF
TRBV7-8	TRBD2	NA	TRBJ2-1	TGTGCCAGCAGCTTAGAGCGGGATAAGGGTTACAATGAGCAGTTCTTC	CASSLERDKGYNEQFF
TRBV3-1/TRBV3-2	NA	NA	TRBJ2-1	TGTGCCAGCAGCCAAGATCCCGACGGGAGCTACAATGAGCAGTTCTTC	CASSQDPDGSYNEQFF
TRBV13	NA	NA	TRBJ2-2	TGTGCCAGCAGCCCAAAGCCGAGCGACAGGGACTACACCGGGGAGCTGTTTTTT	CASSPKPSDRDYTGELFF
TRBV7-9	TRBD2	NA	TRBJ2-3	TGTGCCAGCAGCTTCGTAGCGGGGGGCACAGATACGCAGTATTTT	CASSFVAGGTDTQYF
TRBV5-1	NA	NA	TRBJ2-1	TGCGCCAGCAGCTTAATACAGGGCCTCTACAATGAGCAGTTCTTC	CASSLIQGLYNEQFF
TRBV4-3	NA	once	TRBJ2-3	TGCGCCAGCAGCCACCTATCAGATACGCAGTATTTT	CASSHLSDTQYF
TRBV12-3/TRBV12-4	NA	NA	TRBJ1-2	TGTGCCAGCAGTTATGGCCCAGGCTACACCTTC	CASSYGPGYTF
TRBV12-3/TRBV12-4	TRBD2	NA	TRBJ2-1	TGTGCCAGCAGGGGGGGGAGCAATGAGCAGTTCTTC	CASRGGSNEQFF
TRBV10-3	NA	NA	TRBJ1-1	TGTGCCATCAGTGTCGGGGGGAGGAGGAACACTGAAGCTTTCTTT	CAISVGGRRNTEAFF
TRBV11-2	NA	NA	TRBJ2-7	TGTGCCAGCAGCTTAGGGCGCGGGCTGGGGGAGCAGTACTTC	CASSLGRGLGEQYF
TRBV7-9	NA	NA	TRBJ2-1	TGTGCCAGCAGCGCGTACAATGAGCAGTTCTTC	CASSAYNEQFF
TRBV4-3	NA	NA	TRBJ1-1	TGCGCCAGCAGCCAAGGCACGGGCACTGAAGCTTTCTTT	CASSQGTGTEAFF
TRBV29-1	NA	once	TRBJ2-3	TGCACCTCAACTAGCACAGACGGTGCTACGCAGTATTTT	CTSTSTDGATQYF
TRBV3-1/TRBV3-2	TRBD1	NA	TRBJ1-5	TGTGCCAGCAGCCCGGGACAGATCCTAGGGCCCCAGCATTTT	CASSPGQILGPQHF
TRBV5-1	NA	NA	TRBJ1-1	TGCGCCAGCAGCTTGGCCGAAGGGGCCCACACTGAAGCTTTCTTT	CASSLAEGAHTEAFF
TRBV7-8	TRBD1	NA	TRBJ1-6	TGTGCCAGCAGCTTGAGGGTAGACAGGGGCGTCAATTCACCCCTCCACTTT	CASSLRVDRGVNSPLHF
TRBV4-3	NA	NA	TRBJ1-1	TGCGCCAGCAGCCATGACCGGGCAGGAGGGGCCCTGAACACTGAAGCTTTCTTT	CASSHDRAGGALNTEAFF
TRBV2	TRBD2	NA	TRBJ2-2	TGTGCCAGCAGGGGGACTAGCAACACCGGGGAGCTGTTTTTT	CASRGTSNTGELFF
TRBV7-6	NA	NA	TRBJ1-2	TGTGCCAGCAGCTTAGTTATCCTATCGGATGGCTACACCTTC	CASSLVILSDGYTF
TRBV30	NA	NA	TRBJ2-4	TGTGCCTGGAGTGCACCTCATCCGGGTCTTCAGTACTTC	CAWSAPHPGLQYF
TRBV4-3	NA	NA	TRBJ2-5	TGCGCCAGCAGCCAAGAACGCCGAACCTGGGAGACCCAGTACTTC	CASSQERRTWETQYF
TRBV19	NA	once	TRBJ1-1	TGTGCCAGTAGTAGTATAAGGAACACGTACACTGAAGCTTTCTTT	CASSSIRNTYTEAFF
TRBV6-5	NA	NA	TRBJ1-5	TGTGCCAGCAGTTACTCCGAGGGGCACAATCAGCCCCAGCATTTT	CASSYSEGHNQPQHF
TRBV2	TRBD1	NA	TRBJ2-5	TGTGCCAGCAGTGGACAGGGTCTTCAAGAGACCCAGTACTTC	CASSGQGLQETQYF
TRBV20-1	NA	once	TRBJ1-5	TGCAGTGCTAGTGGGCAGGCCAATCAGCCCCAGCATTTT	CSASGQANQPQHF
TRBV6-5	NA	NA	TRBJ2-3	TGTGCCAGCAGCTTCCTTAGCCCGGATACGCAGTATTTT	CASSFLSPDTQYF
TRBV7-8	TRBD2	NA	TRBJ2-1	TGTGCCAGCAGCGCGTGGACTAGCGGGAGAGGAGGGGATGAGCAGTTCTTC	CASSAWTSGRGGDEQFF
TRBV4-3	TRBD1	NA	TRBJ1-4	TGCGCCAGCAGCCCAAAGTGGGACAGGGGAAGTGAAAAACTGTTTTTT	CASSPKWDRGSEKLFF
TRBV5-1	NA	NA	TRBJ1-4	TGCGCCAGCAGCTTTGGAATCCCGGGTCAACTGTTTTTT	CASSFGIPGQLFF
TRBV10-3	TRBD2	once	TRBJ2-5	TGTGCCATCAGTGCCTTCAGTAGCGGGAGGGCCGAGACCCAGTACTTC	CAISAFSSGRAETQYF
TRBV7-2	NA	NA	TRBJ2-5	TGTGCCAGCAGCGCAGGATACCGCAAAGAGACCCAGTACTTC	CASSAGYRKETQYF
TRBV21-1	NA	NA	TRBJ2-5	TGTGCCAGAGCTCCGCTTCGGACTAGCGGGAGAGGAGAGACCCAGTACTTC	CARAPLRTSGRGETQYF
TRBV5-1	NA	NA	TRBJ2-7	TGCGCCAGCCAGAGAGGTGGGGCGAAGGACGAGCAGTACTTC	CASQRGGAKDEQYF
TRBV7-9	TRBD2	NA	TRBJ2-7	TGTGCCAGCAAACCGTGGACTAGCCCCTACGAGCAGTACTTC	CASKPWTSPYEQYF
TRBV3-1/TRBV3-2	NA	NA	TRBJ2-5	TGTGCCAGCAGCCCCCGGGCCCTGGGAGAGACCCAGTACTTC	CASSPRALGETQYF
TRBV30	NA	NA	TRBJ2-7	TGTGCCTGCGTGCAGGGAGGAGTATCCTACGAGCAGTACTTC	CACVQGGVSYEQYF
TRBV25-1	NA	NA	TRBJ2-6	TGTGCCAGCAGTGAATCCCCCGGCTCTGGGGCCAACGTCCTGACTTTC	CASSESPGSGANVLTF
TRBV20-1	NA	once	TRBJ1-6	TGCAGTGCTAGTCCCGGGACCCTTGAAAATTCACCCCTCCACTTT	CSASPGTLENSPLHF
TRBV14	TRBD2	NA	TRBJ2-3	TGTGCCAGCAGCCATCGGCGGGGGGCAGGCACAGATACGCAGTATTTT	CASSHRRGAGTDTQYF
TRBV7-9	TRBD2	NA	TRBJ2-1	TGTGCCAGCAGCTTAATTCGGCTAGCGGGGGGTGAGCAGTTCTTC	CASSLIRLAGGEQFF